The text below deals with one T cell receptor beta chain. Antigen: not known. The sample is drawn from a study of monozygotic twins with inflammatory bowel disease. General study points: What may have added variability to patient repertoires is that immunosuppressive treatments differed. Limited statistical power may explain no repertoire similarity difference between concordant and discordant twins.

For each CDR3 protein, TCRdb gives one entry from its re-call of the 5' RACE reads, without DNA. The sample includes around 370,000 distinct CDR3 sequences. CDR3 length: 16 residues. The germline V gene encodes CDR1 KGHDR and CDR2 SFDVKD. Material: blood. The V call is TRBV24-1, the J call TRBJ2-2; TCRdb outputs TRBD2, but without DNA this stays unchecked. The receptor was isolated from a human donor with ulcerative colitis or Crohn's disease, or a healthy co-twin of an affected twin (not recorded which). The CDR3 sequence is CATSEVAGGPTGELFF.